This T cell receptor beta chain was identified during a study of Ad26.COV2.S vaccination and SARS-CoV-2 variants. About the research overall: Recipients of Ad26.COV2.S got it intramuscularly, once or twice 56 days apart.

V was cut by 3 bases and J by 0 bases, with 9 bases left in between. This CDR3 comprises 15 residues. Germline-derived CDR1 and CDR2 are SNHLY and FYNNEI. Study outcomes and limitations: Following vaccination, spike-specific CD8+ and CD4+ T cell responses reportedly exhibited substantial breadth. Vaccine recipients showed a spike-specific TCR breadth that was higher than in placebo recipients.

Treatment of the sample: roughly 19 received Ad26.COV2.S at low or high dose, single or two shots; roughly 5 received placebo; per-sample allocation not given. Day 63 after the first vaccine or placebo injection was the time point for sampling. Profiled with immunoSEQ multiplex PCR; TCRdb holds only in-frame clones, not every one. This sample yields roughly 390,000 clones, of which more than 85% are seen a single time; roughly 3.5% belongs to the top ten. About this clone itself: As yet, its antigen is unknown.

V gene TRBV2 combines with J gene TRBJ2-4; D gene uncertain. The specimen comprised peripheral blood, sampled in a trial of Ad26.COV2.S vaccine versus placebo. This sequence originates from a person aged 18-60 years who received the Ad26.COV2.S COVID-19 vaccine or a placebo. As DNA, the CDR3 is TGTGCCAGCAGTGATCTATTGTTAGCCAAAAACATTCAGTACTTC. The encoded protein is CASSDLLLAKNIQYF.